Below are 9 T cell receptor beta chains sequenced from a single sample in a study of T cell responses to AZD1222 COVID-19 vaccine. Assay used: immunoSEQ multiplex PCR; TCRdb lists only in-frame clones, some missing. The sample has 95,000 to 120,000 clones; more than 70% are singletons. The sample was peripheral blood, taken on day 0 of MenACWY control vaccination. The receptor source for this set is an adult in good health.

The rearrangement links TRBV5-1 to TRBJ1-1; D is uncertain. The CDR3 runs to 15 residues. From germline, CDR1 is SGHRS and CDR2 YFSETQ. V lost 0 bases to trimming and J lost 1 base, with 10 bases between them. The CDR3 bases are TGCGCCAGCAGCTTGGGTCGGGTTGGGAACACTGAAGCTTTCTTT. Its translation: CASSLGRVGNTEAFF. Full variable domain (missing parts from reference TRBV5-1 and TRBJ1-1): KAGVTQTPRYLIKTRGQQVTLSCSPISGHRSVSWYQQTPGQGLQFLFEYFSETQRNKGNFPGRFSGRQFSNSRSEMNVSTLELGDSALYLCASSLGRVGNTEAFFGQGTRLTVV.

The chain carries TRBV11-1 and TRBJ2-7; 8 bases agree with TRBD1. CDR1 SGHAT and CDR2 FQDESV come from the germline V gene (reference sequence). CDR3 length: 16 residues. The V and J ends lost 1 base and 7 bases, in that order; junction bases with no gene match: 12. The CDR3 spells CASSLGTGLRRGEQYF. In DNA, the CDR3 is TGTGCCAGCAGCTTAGGGACAGGGCTTCGCCGGGGTGAGCAGTACTTC. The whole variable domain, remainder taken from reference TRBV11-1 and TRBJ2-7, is EAEVAQSPRYKITEKSQAVAFWCDPISGHATLYWYRQILGQGPELLVQFQDESVVDDSQLPKDRFSAERLKGVDSTLKIQPAELGDSAMYLCASSLGTGLRRGEQYFGPGTRLTVT.

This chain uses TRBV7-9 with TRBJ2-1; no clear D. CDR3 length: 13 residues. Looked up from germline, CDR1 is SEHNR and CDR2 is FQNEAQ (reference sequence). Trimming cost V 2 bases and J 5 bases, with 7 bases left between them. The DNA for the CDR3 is TGTGCCAGCAGCTTAATGCTAGACAATGAGCAGTTCTTC. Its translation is CASSLMLDNEQFF.

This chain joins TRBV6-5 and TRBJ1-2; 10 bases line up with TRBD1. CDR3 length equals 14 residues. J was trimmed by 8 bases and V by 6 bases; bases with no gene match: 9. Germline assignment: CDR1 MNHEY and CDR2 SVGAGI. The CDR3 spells CASSQTGGAGGYTF. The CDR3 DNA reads TGTGCCAGCAGCCAGACAGGGGGCGCGGGAGGCTACACCTTC.

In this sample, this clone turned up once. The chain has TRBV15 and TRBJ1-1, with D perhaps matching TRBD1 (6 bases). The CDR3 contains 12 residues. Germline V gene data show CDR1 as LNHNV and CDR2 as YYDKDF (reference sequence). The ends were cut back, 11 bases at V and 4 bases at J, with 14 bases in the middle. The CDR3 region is CAARGVGTEAFF. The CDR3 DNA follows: TGTGCCGCTAGGGGGGTCGGCACTGAAGCTTTCTTT.

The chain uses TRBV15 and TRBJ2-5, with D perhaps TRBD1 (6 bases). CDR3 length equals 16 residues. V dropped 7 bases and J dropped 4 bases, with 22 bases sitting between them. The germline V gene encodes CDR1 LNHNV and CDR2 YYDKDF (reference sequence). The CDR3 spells CATIRVRQGLGETQYF. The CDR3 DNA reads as TGTGCCACCATCCGAGTCAGGCAGGGGCTGGGAGAGACCCAGTACTTC.

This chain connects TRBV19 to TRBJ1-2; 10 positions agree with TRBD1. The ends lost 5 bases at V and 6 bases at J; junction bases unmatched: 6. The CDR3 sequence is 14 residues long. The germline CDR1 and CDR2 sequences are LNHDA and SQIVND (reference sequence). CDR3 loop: CASSFPGTGDGYTF. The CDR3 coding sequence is TGTGCCAGTAGTTTCCCCGGGACAGGGGATGGCTACACCTTC.

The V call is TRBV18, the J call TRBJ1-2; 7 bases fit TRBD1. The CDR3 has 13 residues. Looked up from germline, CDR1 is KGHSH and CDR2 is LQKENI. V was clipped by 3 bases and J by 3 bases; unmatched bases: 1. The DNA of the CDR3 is TGTGCCAGCTCACCTACAGGGGACTATGGCTACACCTTC. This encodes CASSPTGDYGYTF. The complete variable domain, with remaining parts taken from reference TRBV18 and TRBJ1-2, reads NAGVMQNPRHLVRRRGQEARLRCSPMKGHSHVYWYRQLPEEGLKFMVYLQKENIIDESGMPKERFSAEFPKEGPSILRIQQVVRGDSAAYFCASSPTGDYGYTFGSGTRLTVV.

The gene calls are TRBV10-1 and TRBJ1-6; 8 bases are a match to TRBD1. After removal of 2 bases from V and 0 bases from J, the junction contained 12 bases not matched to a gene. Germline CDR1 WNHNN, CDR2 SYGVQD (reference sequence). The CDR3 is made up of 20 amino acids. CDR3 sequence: CASSEPQGRGPSSYNSPLHF. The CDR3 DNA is TGCGCCAGCAGTGAGCCACAGGGCAGGGGGCCCAGCTCCTATAATTCACCCCTCCACTTT.